One TCR beta chain is described in this entry. As yet, its antigen is unknown. This record belongs to a study of cytomegalovirus exposure and HLA in healthy donors. Study-level information: As released early, the data held 70 million to 100 million unique TCRs from HLA-typed donors.

The PCR employed 60 Vbeta primers together with 13 Jbeta primers. Clones were sequenced by immunoSEQ multiplex PCR, and TCRdb holds only the in-frame ones, with some missing. The sample includes a few hundred thousand clones, roughly four fifths of them seen just once. Germline V CDR1 and CDR2: SGHTA, FQGTGA. The CDR3 runs to 15 residues. Trimming removed 5 bases at V and 1 base at J, with 14 bases between. The study's findings and limits: Reportedly, fewer N-insertions than the roughly 700-donor mean appeared in an Asian-associated ancestry cluster in a later analysis. After further analysis at a later stage, 15,000 to 20,000 TCR beta sequences were associated with HLA alleles at 0.05 false discovery rate.

Sequenced input: PBMCs. This sequence was found in a woman aged 60-70 years in good health and CMV-seropositive. The chain joins TRBV7-3 to TRBJ1-1; D is possibly TRBD1 (5 bases). DNA for the CDR3: TGTGCCAGCAGCATTAGTGGGGGGGGGAACACTGAAGCTTTCTTT. It specifies CASSISGGGNTEAFF. The variable domain in full, with the rest retrieved from reference TRBV7-3 and TRBJ1-1, is GAGVSQTPSNKVTEKGKYVELRCDPISGHTALYWYRQSLGQGPEFLIYFQGTGAADDSGLPNDRFFAVRPEGSVSTLKIQRTERGDSAVYLCASSISGGGNTEAFFGQGTRLTVV.